The T cell receptor (beta chain) under discussion was sequenced for a study of blood T cells in healthy people across ages (dated by TCRdb to the mid-2010s). For the wider study: In model experiments, template switching captured about one uniquely barcoded TCR beta cDNA molecule for every two T cells. To track age-related changes in TCR beta repertoire diversity, the study relied on deep sequencing normalized with unique cDNA molecular identifiers. Four age groups were formed from the donors: young (average about 16 years), middle-aged (approximately 41), aged (roughly 56) and long-lived (roughly 81). To avoid experimental bias, donors of different ages were distributed randomly across sequencing lanes. For two donors (one aged 18 to 29 and one aged 80 or older), the study analyzed two additional independent replicas of 1 million unique cDNA reads from the same blood draw.

The donors were roughly 38 Caucasian individuals from Russia, aged roughly 6 to 100 years, who were systemically healthy. Approximately 9 milliliters of peripheral blood were collected from each donor into EDTA-treated Vacutainer tubes. Ficoll-Paque density-gradient centrifugation was used to isolate PBMCs, with at least 7 million obtained per sample. Trizol reagent was used to extract total RNA from PBMCs, with at least 5.5 micrograms per sample. For every donor, flow cytometry on a PBMC aliquot measured the percentage of naive CD45RAhigh/CD27high T cells. The library was made by 5' RACE. TCRdb lists the instrument as Illumina HiSeq 2500. The second PCR ran for about 6 to 11 cycles and used a J-beta primer mix along with a sample-barcoded 5' primer. A template-switch 5' adaptor carrying 12 random nucleotides introduced a unique molecular identifier onto each TCR beta cDNA molecule. At least 2.5 million CDR3-containing paired-end reads were obtained from each sample. The Mint cDNA synthesis kit, primed by a TRBC-specific oligonucleotide, was used to synthesize first-strand cDNA from all RNA. Following uracil-DNA glycosylase treatment, a first 18-cycle PCR with universal primers M1SS and BC2_uni_R was performed on all cDNA. Turning to the authors' computational methods: Each sample was normalized by randomly selecting 1 million high-quality reads, each carrying a distinct molecular identifier. Instead of being binned into consensus sequences, reads with shared molecular identifiers were discarded. MiTCR, run with a Q25 quality threshold and the strictest error-elimination algorithm, handled CDR3 identification, clonotype clustering and error correction. A nonparametric unseen species model using Euler transformation provided a lower-bound estimate of total TCR beta diversity. The public reads were run again by TCRdb, first through fastp at Q25 and then through MiXCR, and only productive beta chains were kept. Each entry merges the rows of one CDR3 protein and shows their most common DNA and genes. These V and J calls rely on TCRdb rather than the paper's analysis. For this sample the table gives 660,000 or so distinct CDR3 sequences, of which 58% were detected only once. The leading ten clones occupy over 30% of the sample.

There are 14 amino acids in the CDR3, from cysteine to phenylalanine inclusive. The only DNA kept is the CDR3, 42 bases in frame from the first base. Per the germline V gene (reference sequence), MNHEY is the CDR1 and SMNVEV is the CDR2. The study at large found these results: Because donor CMV infection status was unknown, age-related changes in expanded clonotypes were potentially confounded. Compared with the aged group, the long-lived group had more naive CD4+ T cells, fewer expanded clones and increased TCR diversity, suggesting age selection. A strong correlation was found between observed TCR beta diversity and the percentage of naive T cells measured by flow cytometry. Because profiling used bulk unsorted PBMCs, naive and antigen-experienced compartments could not be compared conclusively. Observed TCR beta diversity per million T cells fell roughly linearly with age, and a significant reduction was already apparent by age around 40. Total diversity estimates from one million sequenced T cells were considered lower bounds and underestimates.

Concerning this clonotype: The antigen it binds to is not known. Per-nucleotide qualities are absent, and no much larger clonotype sits a single base away.

The sequenced sample was blood. This clonotype originated in a man aged 55-75 years in good health. Recombination joined TRBV27 with TRBJ2-4, with a tentative D call of TRBD1 or TRBD2, each matching 5 bases. The J call could be wrong; TRBJ2-7 is a better fit for the DNA end. The nucleotide sequence is given as TGTGCCAGCAGGGTGGGACGAAACCCCTCCGAGCAGTACTTC. Its coded protein is CASRVGRNPSEQYF.